This T cell receptor beta chain was sequenced in a study of shared clonotypes between healthy human individuals. Produced via immunoSEQ multiplex PCR; TCRdb's table is partial and in-frame only. In the table there are over a million clones, over 95% of which are singletons. Germline lookup yields CDR1 ENHRY and CDR2 SYGVKD. This CDR3 spans 15 amino acids. With 0 bases clipped from V and 5 bases from J, the junction kept 5 bases outside the gene matches. The sequencing sample was made of naive CD4+ T cells sorted from blood. Subset specified: CD45RA+ positively selected. The chain links TRBV10-3 to TRBJ2-7; TRBD1 agrees at 9 bases. The receptor was derived from a young man in good health. CDR3 in amino acids: CAISESDRGVHEQYF. The CDR3 DNA reads TGTGCCATCAGTGAGTCTGACAGGGGGGTCCACGAGCAGTACTTC.